What follows are 14 T cell receptor beta chains derived from one specimen sequenced in a study of blood T cell repertoires in COVID-19. Assay used: immunoSEQ multiplex PCR; TCRdb lists only in-frame clones, some missing. The data hold about 130,000 clones, with 86% observed a single time. Sample: peripheral blood. Receptor source: a human donor in a cohort sampled during active COVID-19.

The V call is TRBV4-3, the J call TRBJ1-2; D unresolved. CDR3 size: 15 residues. Germline CDR1 is LGHNA and CDR2 is YSLEER. V was shortened by 0 bases and J by 8 bases, with 16 bases between the two germline ends. DNA of the CDR3: TGCGCCAGCAGCCAAGATGGGTTCGGGGAGGAGGGCTACACCTTC. This codes for CASSQDGFGEEGYTF.

This chain links TRBV11-2 with TRBJ1-1, with no clear D. Looked up from germline, CDR1 is SGHAT and CDR2 is FQNNGV. The V end was cut by 0 bases, the J end by 3 bases, with 11 bases between. CDR3 size: 15 residues. In nucleotides, the CDR3 is TGTGCCAGCAGCTTAGATCCCCTAAGAGACACTGAAGCTTTCTTT. This gives the protein CASSLDPLRDTEAFF.

The rearrangement uses TRBV9 and TRBJ2-3; 9 bases are shared with TRBD2. CDR1 is SGDLS, CDR2 YYNGEE, per germline. V gave up 3 bases and J gave up 1 base; unmatched junction bases: 3. The CDR3 totals 15 residues. This CDR3 is CASSGWTSGTDTQYF. CDR3 DNA: TGTGCCAGCAGCGGCTGGACTAGCGGCACAGATACGCAGTATTTT.

V usage is TRBV2 and J usage is TRBJ2-1, with 10 bases identical to TRBD2. V dropped 9 bases and J dropped 5; count of bases not matched to a gene: 7. CDR1 and CDR2 (germline): SNHLY, FYNNEI. This CDR3 comprises 14 residues. The CDR3 loop reads CASKAGGTNNEQFF. The CDR3 DNA reads TGTGCCAGTAAAGCGGGAGGGACTAACAATGAGCAGTTCTTC.

V is TRBV13 and J is TRBJ2-1; D call uncertain. CDR1 is PRHDT and CDR2 is FYEKMQ in the germline V gene (reference sequence). Deletions cut 2 bases from V and 9 bases from J, with 5 bases between. This CDR3 region has 11 residues. The CDR3 loop is CASSLRSEQFF. Written as DNA, the CDR3 is TGTGCCAGCAGCTTAAGGAGTGAGCAGTTCTTC.

The chain links TRBV19 to TRBJ2-7, with D hard to call. V was cut by 7 bases and J by 0 bases, with 13 bases left in between. Germline loops: CDR1 LNHDA, CDR2 SQIVND (reference sequence). This CDR3 comprises 14 residues. The CDR3 here is CASKNPQNSYEQYF. The CDR3 bases are TGTGCCAGTAAAAATCCACAGAACTCCTACGAGCAGTACTTC.

CDR3 DNA: TGCGCCAGCAGCCAAGATTGGCTAGCGGTGGGAGGGGGTAACAATGAGCAGTTCTTC. Translating it yields CASSQDWLAVGGGNNEQFF. The J gene is TRBJ2-1, the V gene TRBV4-3; weak D call: TRBD2 (7 bases). The CDR3 covers 19 residues. Germline CDR1 reads LGHNA; CDR2 reads YSLEER. Deletions cut 0 bases from V and 5 bases from J, with 23 bases between.

The V call is TRBV3-1 (or the pseudogene TRBV3-2), the J call TRBJ2-7; D might be TRBD2 (5 bases). V was clipped by 1 base and J by 7 bases, with 11 bases between them. Germline V gives CDR1 LGHDT, CDR2 YNNKEL (reference sequence). The CDR3 loop spans 13 amino acids. This chain's CDR3 is CASSQARTGEQYF. CDR3 nucleotides: TGTGCCAGCAGCCAAGCCAGGACGGGAGAGCAGTACTTC.

This chain uses TRBV10-3 with TRBJ1-5; 8 positions agree with TRBD1. Trimming at V came to 5 bases and at J to 4 bases, leaving 7 bases not matched to a gene. The CDR3 runs 15 residues. Germline V lookup: CDR1 ENHRY, CDR2 SYGVKD. The CDR3 region is CAISPTGVINQPQHF. In DNA form, the CDR3 reads TGTGCCATCAGTCCGACAGGGGTTATTAATCAGCCCCAGCATTTT.

The chain employs TRBV7-2 and TRBJ2-6, with a weak D call TRBD2 (5 bases). The CDR3 loop spans 16 amino acids. Looked up from germline, CDR1 is SGHTA and CDR2 is FQGNSA. The V end was cut by 1 base, the J end by 3 bases, with 10 bases between. The CDR3 DNA is TGTGCCAGCAGCTTAGTCCACGGGGTTGGGGCCAACGTCCTGACTTTC. Translated, it gives CASSLVHGVGANVLTF.

V usage is TRBV10-2 and J usage is TRBJ1-1; D not certain. This CDR3 has 13 residues. CDR1 is WSHSY and CDR2 is SAAADI in the germline V gene. The V end lost 1 base, the J end lost 5 bases, and 8 bases lay between the germline ends. CDR3 in amino acids: CASSELRETEAFF. The CDR3 coding sequence is TGCGCCAGCAGTGAGTTGCGGGAAACTGAAGCTTTCTTT.

The chain's CDR3 is CASSVVTIRTSGGNEQFF. The CDR3 coding sequence is TGTGCCAGCAGCGTAGTCACTATTCGGACTAGCGGAGGGAATGAGCAGTTCTTC. The chain carries TRBV9 and TRBJ2-1, with TRBD2 matching over 10 bases. The CDR3 sequence is 18 residues long. Germline V gives CDR1 SGDLS, CDR2 YYNGEE. The V and J ends lost 0 bases and 7 bases, in that order; junction bases with no gene match: 13.

CDR3 sequence (DNA): TGTGCCAGCTCAGGGGGACTAGCGGGACAAGAGACCCAGTACTTC. Amino acids: CASSGGLAGQETQYF. The chain recombines TRBV18 with TRBJ2-5; 13 bases match TRBD2. The CDR3 extends over 15 amino acids. V lost 5 bases, J lost 2 bases, and 2 bases stayed unmatched. Germline V gene lookup returns CDR1 KGHSH and CDR2 LQKENI. The whole variable domain, filled in from reference TRBV18 and TRBJ2-5, reads NAGVMQNPRHLVRRRGQEARLRCSPMKGHSHVYWYRQLPEEGLKFMVYLQKENIIDESGMPKERFSAEFPKEGPSILRIQQVVRGDSAAYFCASSGGLAGQETQYFGPGTRLLVL.

The chain employs TRBV18 and TRBJ2-1, with D perhaps TRBD1 (6 bases). Germline V gene lookup returns CDR1 KGHSH and CDR2 LQKENI. Trimming stripped 5 bases from V and 4 bases from J, with 15 bases between. This CDR3 is 15 amino acids long. The CDR3 protein is CASSWGPTTYNEQFF. The CDR3 DNA is TGTGCCAGCTCATGGGGGCCCACAACTTACAATGAGCAGTTCTTC.